The 4 T cell receptor beta chains presented below share a single source sample, sequenced in a study of blood T cell repertoires in COVID-19. Produced via immunoSEQ multiplex PCR; TCRdb's table is partial and in-frame only. The sample lists over 250,000 clones; 80% to 90% were seen once. The sequencing input was PBMCs or T cells enriched from blood (not recorded which). The receptors here all came from a woman under 30 who had recovered from COVID-19.

The CDR3 DNA is TGTGCCTTCAGAAGCGGGGGGGCCAGAGATACGCAGTATTTT. This gives the protein CAFRSGGARDTQYF. This sequence joins TRBV5-4 and TRBJ2-3, with TRBD2 identical over 10 bases. This CDR3 is built from 14 residues. J gave up 5 bases and V 10 bases, and 10 bases lay outside the gene matches. The germline V gene encodes CDR1 SGHNT and CDR2 YYREEE (reference sequence).

The V gene is TRBV29-1, the J gene TRBJ1-1; 7 bases are a match to TRBD1. J lost 3 bases, V lost 7 bases, and 5 bases had no gene match. CDR3 length equals 12 residues. CDR1 SQVTM and CDR2 ANQGSEA come from the germline V gene. CDR3 amino acids: CSGHRGDTEAFF. CDR3 sequence (DNA): TGCAGCGGTCACAGGGGCGACACTGAAGCTTTCTTT. The full variable domain, its missing parts supplied by reference TRBV29-1 and TRBJ1-1, is SAVISQKPSRDICQRGTSLTIQCQVDSQVTMMFWYRQQPGQSLTLIATANQGSEATYESGFVIDKFPISRPNLTFSTLTVSNMSPEDSSIYLCSGHRGDTEAFFGQGTRLTVV.

Written as DNA, the CDR3 is TGTGCCAGCAGCCGGACAGATCTACAAGGGCAAGCTTTCTTT. It yields the protein CASSRTDLQGQAFF. This sequence joins TRBV3-1 (or the pseudogene TRBV3-2) and TRBJ1-1; D might be TRBD1 (6 bases). The CDR3 consists of 14 residues. Germline-derived CDR1 and CDR2 are LGHDT and YNNKEL (reference sequence). V shed 4 bases and J shed 9 bases, with 18 bases lying between them.

This chain's CDR3 is CASSLTGGYEQYF. The DNA for the CDR3 is TGTGCCAGCAGCTTAACGGGAGGCTACGAGCAGTACTTC. The rearrangement joins TRBV7-3 to TRBJ2-7; maybe TRBD2 (6 bases). From germline, CDR1 is SGHTA and CDR2 FQGTGA. There are 13 residues in the CDR3. V was cut by 0 bases and J by 3 bases, with 6 bases left in between.